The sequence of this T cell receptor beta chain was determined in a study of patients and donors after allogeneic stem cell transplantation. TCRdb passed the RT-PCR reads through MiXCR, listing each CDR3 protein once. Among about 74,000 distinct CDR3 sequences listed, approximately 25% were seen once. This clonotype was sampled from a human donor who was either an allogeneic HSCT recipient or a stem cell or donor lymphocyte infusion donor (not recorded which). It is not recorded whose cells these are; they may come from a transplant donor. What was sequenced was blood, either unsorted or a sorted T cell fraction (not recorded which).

CDR3 DNA sequence: TGTGCCAGCAGCAGCTTTATCGACGTGAACTATGGCTACACCTTC. Protein product: CASSSFIDVNYGYTF. The chain has TRBV3-1 and TRBJ1-2; D gene ambiguous. Germline CDR1 LGHDT, CDR2 YNNKEL (reference sequence). The CDR3 length is 15 residues. Trimming took off 5 bases at V and 2 bases at J, with 15 bases between the two ends.